This T cell receptor beta chain was sequenced in a study of blood T cells in healthy people across ages. Isolation per sample recovered at least 6 million PBMCs. This CDR3 has 14 amino acids. CDR1 is SGHRS, CDR2 YFSETQ, per germline. Trimming removed 2 bases at V and 4 bases at J, with 9 bases between. Through a sample-barcoded 5' primer and a J-beta primer mix, a second PCR was run for roughly 6 to 11 cycles. Via MiXCR, TCRdb re-called the 5' RACE reads, giving one row per CDR3 protein. The sample holds fewer than 950,000 distinct CDR3 sequences, around 36% seen once. Sample: blood. The TCR originated in a man between 18 and 29 years old in good health. The chain is built from TRBV5-1 and TRBJ2-2; unclear D gene. The CDR3 bases are TGCGCCAGCAGCTTACCTGCGGTCACCGGGGAGCTGTTTTTT. Protein: CASSLPAVTGELFF.